The sequence of this T cell receptor beta chain was determined in a study of blood T cell repertoires in COVID-19. Study details: PBMCs, B-cell-depleted T cells, or T cells were the source of the cDNA or gDNA that made up the material.

Data came from immunoSEQ multiplex PCR; TCRdb stores just in-frame clones and leaves some out. This table holds about 440,000 clones, about 85% found once. Participants were aged about 18 to 89 years from some 24 US areas. This CDR3 has 14 residues. Trimming removed 3 bases from V and 5 bases from J, with 14 bases in between. Germline V CDR1 and CDR2: MNHEY, SMNVEV (reference sequence). The chain combines TRBV27 with TRBJ2-7, with a weak D call TRBD2 (7 bases). Sequenced: PBMCs or T cells enriched from blood (not recorded which). The sequence came from a woman younger than 30 with acute COVID-19. Written as DNA, the CDR3 is TGTGCCAGCAGTTTCGGTCGGGGGGCCAACGAGCAGTACTTC. Translation: CASSFGRGANEQYF.